This TCR beta chain was captured by sequencing in a study of blood T cell repertoires in COVID-19. Study in general: Sources were T cells, B-cell-depleted T cells, or PBMCs; the material itself was cDNA or gDNA.

Germline V lookup: CDR1 LGHNA, CDR2 YSLEER. This CDR3 is 14 amino acids long. J was trimmed by 2 bases and V by 3 bases; bases with no gene match: 2. The repertoire was sequenced with immunoSEQ multiplex PCR; TCRdb's copy has only in-frame clones and lacks some. The data contain around 180,000 clones, more than 75% of them seen just once; the ten biggest clones take up approximately 4%. With regard to this clone: Other DNA sequences in this sample translate to the same CDR3.

The sequencing input was peripheral blood. This chain uses TRBV4-3 with TRBJ2-7, with 9 bases aligning to TRBD1. The TCR was taken from a human donor in a cohort sampled during active COVID-19. The CDR3 region has the DNA TGCGCCAGCAGCCAGGACAGGGGTCCCTACGAGCAGTACTTC. Its translation is CASSQDRGPYEQYF.